The clone carrying this T cell receptor (beta chain) was counted a few times. This specimen comes from a study of cytomegalovirus exposure and HLA in healthy donors. PCR was performed using 60 Vbeta and 13 Jbeta primers. Repertoires were generated with immunoSEQ multiplex PCR, while TCRdb's copy carries only in-frame clones and drops some. Among about 110,000 clones listed, 80% to 90% were seen once. V trimming: 6 bases; J trimming: 4 bases; junction bases outside the gene matches: 7. CDR1 LNHDA and CDR2 SQIVND come from the germline V gene (reference sequence). The CDR3 has 15 residues. Sequences were obtained from PBMCs. The chain links TRBV19 to TRBJ2-3, with TRBD2 matching over 10 bases. This sequence originates from a man in his forties or fifties in good health and CMV-seronegative. The CDR3 nucleotides read TGTGCCAGTAGGACTGTAGCGGGGGGATCAGATACGCAGTATTTT. Protein product: CASRTVAGGSDTQYF.